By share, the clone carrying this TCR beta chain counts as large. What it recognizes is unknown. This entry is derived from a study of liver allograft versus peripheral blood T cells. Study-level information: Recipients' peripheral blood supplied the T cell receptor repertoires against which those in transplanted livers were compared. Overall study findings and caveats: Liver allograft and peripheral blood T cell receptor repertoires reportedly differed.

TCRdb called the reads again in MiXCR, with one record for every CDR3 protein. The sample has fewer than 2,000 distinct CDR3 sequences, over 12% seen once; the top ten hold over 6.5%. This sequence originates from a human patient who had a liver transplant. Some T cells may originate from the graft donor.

The CDR3 nucleotides are TGTGCCAGCAGTGAATATGGGGTCTTAGCTAACTATGGCTACACCTTC. Residues: CASSEYGVLANYGYTF. This chain links TRBV6-1 with TRBJ1-2; D not certain. Trimming left V 2 bases short and J 0 bases short, with 13 bases between. This CDR3 contains 16 residues. Germline-derived CDR1 and CDR2 are MNHNS and SASEGT.